This TCR beta chain is drawn from a study of T-cell reconstitution after alpha-beta-depleted transplantation in children. The study, taken as a whole, reports: T-cell counts and diversity at one year post-transplant came mainly from newly produced T cells. Reported findings indicate that, about two months after transplant, alpha-beta T cells came from several hundred expanded clones, which were derived from non-depleted graft cells.

Library preparation (for TCRbeta) was performed with unique molecular identifiers. Using its own MiXCR run on the PCR reads, TCRdb lists one record per CDR3 protein. The table lists 500,000 to 750,000 distinct CDR3 sequences, over 25% of them singletons, with around a third in the top ten. The CDR3 is 16 amino acids. With 1 base removed from V and 0 bases from J, the gap between germline ends came to 13 bases. Germline assignment: CDR1 SGHTA and CDR2 FQGNSA. As regards this clonotype: Its antigen is currently unknown.

The sequenced sample was PBMCs, obtained before TCRalphabeta/CD19-depleted stem cell transplant. J is TRBJ2-7 and V is TRBV7-2; D might be TRBD1 (6 bases). The source is a boy in the first two years of life with Wiskott-Aldrich syndrome, due to receive a stem cell transplant. CDR3 loop: CASSLVPNRVSYEQYF. The DNA for the CDR3 is TGTGCCAGCAGCTTAGTCCCTAACAGGGTCTCCTACGAGCAGTACTTC.